Listed below are T cell receptor beta chains from one sample, sequenced in a study of regulatory T cells in long-lasting Graves disease. TCRdb analysed the multiplex PCR reads with MiXCR anew, one entry per CDR3 protein. The sample records roughly 430,000 distinct CDR3 sequences, under 25% being singletons. The source material was peripheral blood mononuclear cells (PBMCs), sampled when the disease was refractory, from a patient treated with antithyroid drugs. The origin of the receptors is a female donor with Graves disease. CDR3s include the opening cysteine and the closing phenylalanine or tryptophan. A D gene is named only where the DNA matches it firmly. Clone size, where shown, is once, few, many, or a class for clones that have expanded.

d_gene	j_gene	abundance	v_gene	CDR3nt	CDR3aa
-	TRBJ1-2	-	TRBV5-1	TGCGCCAGCACCCCCTGGGTTAACAGCTATGGCTACACCTTC	CASTPWVNSYGYTF
TRBD1	TRBJ2-7	few	TRBV11-1	TGTGCCAGCAGCCAGGGGGTGTTGGAACGCAACGAGCAGTACTTC	CASSQGVLERNEQYF
-	TRBJ2-7	many	TRBV20-1	TGCAGTGTGGACATCACCTACGAGCAGTACTTC	CSVDITYEQYF
-	TRBJ1-1	many	TRBV6-1	TGTGCCAGCAGTGAAAGGTACGACACTGAAGCTTTCTTT	CASSERYDTEAFF
TRBD1	TRBJ1-1	-	TRBV19	TGTGCCAGTAGTATAGAGGGACAGACGAACACTGAAGCTTTCTTT	CASSIEGQTNTEAFF
-	TRBJ1-1	many	TRBV28	TGTGCCAGCACCCGGGCCCTGGGTACTGAAGCTTTCTTT	CASTRALGTEAFF
-	TRBJ2-5	-	TRBV7-2	TGTGCCAGCAGCTTCTCCCCGTCGACCCAGTACTTC	CASSFSPSTQYF
-	TRBJ1-6	-	TRBV7-9	TGTGCCAGCAGCCCGGACAGTCCCATTAATTCACCCCTCCACTTT	CASSPDSPINSPLHF
-	TRBJ1-1	few	TRBV10-3	TGTGCCATCAGTGAGTCGACCGGGATGAGCACTGAAGCTTTCTTT	CAISESTGMSTEAFF
-	TRBJ1-1	-	TRBV5-1	TGCGCCAGCAGCTTTCTTCAGAGGGGCGACACTGAAGCTTTCTTT	CASSFLQRGDTEAFF
-	TRBJ2-5	many	TRBV12-3/TRBV12-4	TGTGCCAGCAGACTCACGGGAGTTGGAGAGACCCAGTACTTC	CASRLTGVGETQYF
TRBD2	TRBJ2-7	-	TRBV4-1	TGCGCCAGCAGCCAAGACGAAGGACTAGCGACCTACGAGCAGTACTTC	CASSQDEGLATYEQYF
TRBD1	TRBJ1-1	many	TRBV12-3/TRBV12-4	TGTGCCAGCAGTTTAGCGGGACGACAGGGAAACACTGAAGCTTTCTTT	CASSLAGRQGNTEAFF
TRBD2	TRBJ2-5	-	TRBV3-1	TGTGCCAGCAGTTCTGGACTAGCGGGAGTAGGGACCCAGTACTTC	CASSSGLAGVGTQYF
-	TRBJ2-7	-	TRBV19	TGTGCCAGTAGTACCCTGGGAGCAGAGCAGTACTTC	CASSTLGAEQYF
-	TRBJ2-7	-	TRBV2	TGTGTCAGCAGCGACGGGGCCCCGGAGTACTTC	CVSSDGAPEYF
-	TRBJ1-4	-	TRBV7-9	TGTGCCAGCAGCGAAACGATCCGGGACTGGGGCGAAAAACTGTTTTTT	CASSETIRDWGEKLFF
-	TRBJ2-7	-	TRBV9	TGTGCCAGCAGCGTAGCTGAGGGTCCCGGCGAGCAGTACTTC	CASSVAEGPGEQYF
-	TRBJ1-5	many	TRBV6-5	TGTGCCAGCAGTTTTACTGGGGATCAGCCCCAGCATTTT	CASSFTGDQPQHF
-	TRBJ2-7	many	TRBV20-1	TGCAGTGCCGGCCGGAGTCAGGACGAGCAGTACTTC	CSAGRSQDEQYF
-	TRBJ2-7	few	TRBV29-1	TGCAGCGTTCAAGGGGGTTTTGGCTCCTACGAGCAGTACTTC	CSVQGGFGSYEQYF
TRBD1	TRBJ2-5	few	TRBV6-1	TGTGCCAGCAGGGCAGGGGGCGTTGAGACCCAGTACTTC	CASRAGGVETQYF